Included here is one T cell receptor beta chain sequence, with context. There are 16 residues in the CDR3. Germline V gives CDR1 MGHRA, CDR2 YSYEKL. V was pared by 0 bases and J by 8 bases, with 7 bases of the junction left unmatched. This entry comes from a study of blood T cell repertoires in COVID-19. Study background: The origin of the acute and convalescent COVID-19 samples was the United States, Italy and Spain. Sources were T cells, B-cell-depleted T cells, or PBMCs; the material itself was cDNA or gDNA.

Here immunoSEQ multiplex PCR was the method, and the copy in TCRdb shows in-frame clones only, minus some. The sample lists around 160,000 clones; roughly 86% were seen once. V and J are TRBV4-1 and TRBJ2-1, with 10 bases that match TRBD2. The origin of this receptor is a man between 18 and 35 years old with acute or convalescent COVID-19. Material for sequencing was peripheral blood. The CDR3 DNA follows: TGCGCCAGCAGCCAAGATAGGAGCGGGGGGGCCCATGAGCAGTTCTTC. Translating gives CASSQDRSGGAHEQFF.